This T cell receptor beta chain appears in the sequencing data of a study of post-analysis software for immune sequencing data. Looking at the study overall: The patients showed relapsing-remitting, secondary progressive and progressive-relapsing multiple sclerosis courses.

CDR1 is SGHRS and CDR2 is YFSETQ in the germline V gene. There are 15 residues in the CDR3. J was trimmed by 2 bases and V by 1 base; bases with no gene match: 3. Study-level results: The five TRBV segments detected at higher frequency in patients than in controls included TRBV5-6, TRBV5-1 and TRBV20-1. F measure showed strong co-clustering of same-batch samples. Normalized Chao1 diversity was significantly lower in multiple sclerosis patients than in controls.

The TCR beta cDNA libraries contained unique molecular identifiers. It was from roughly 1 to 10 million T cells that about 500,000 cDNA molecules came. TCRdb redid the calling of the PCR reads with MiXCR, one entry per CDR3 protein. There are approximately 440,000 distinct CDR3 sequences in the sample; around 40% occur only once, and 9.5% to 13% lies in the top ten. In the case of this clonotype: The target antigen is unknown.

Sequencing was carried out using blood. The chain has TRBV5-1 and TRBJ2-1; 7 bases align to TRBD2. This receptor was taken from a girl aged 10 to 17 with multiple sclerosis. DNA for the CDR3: TGCGCCAGCAGCTTGTTAAGCGGGACCTACAATGAGCAGTTCTTC. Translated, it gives CASSLLSGTYNEQFF.